The 30 T cell receptor beta chains reported below all come from one sample, sequenced in a study of control samples from healthy donors and cancer patients. Clones were sequenced by immunoSEQ multiplex PCR, and TCRdb holds only the in-frame ones, with some missing. The sample holds approximately 52,000 clones, roughly 87% seen once. Sample: PBMCs. The receptors shown here come from a man between 60 and 70 years old with head and neck cancer.

A single count supports this clone. This chain links TRBV7-3 with TRBJ2-1; D gene unclear. Germline lookup yields CDR1 SGHTA and CDR2 FQGTGA. V gave up 1 base and J gave up 8 bases, with 15 bases separating them. The CDR3 sequence is 15 residues long. The CDR3 DNA reads TGTGCCAGCAGCTTAAACGCTCTGTCGGGCGATGAGCAGTTCTTC. Amino acid sequence: CASSLNALSGDEQFF.

The V call is TRBV5-8, the J call TRBJ2-5, with 12 bases identical to TRBD1. Trimming took 4 bases from V and 2 from J; bases not matched to a gene: 6. CDR1 is SGHTS and CDR2 is YDEGEE in the germline V gene. The CDR3 covers 16 residues. CDR3 sequence (DNA): TGTGCCAGCAGCCAAGGGACAGGGGGCGCGCAAGAGACCCAGTACTTC. It translates to CASSQGTGGAQETQYF.

The rearrangement links TRBV5-1 to TRBJ2-1; D not certain. The CDR3 is made up of 14 amino acids. The germline V gene encodes CDR1 SGHRS and CDR2 YFSETQ. The germline V and J ends were trimmed by 0 bases and 8 bases, with 12 bases remaining between them. CDR3 amino acids: CASSLELWADEQFF. The CDR3, as DNA: TGCGCCAGCAGCTTGGAGCTTTGGGCGGATGAGCAGTTCTTC.

The J gene is TRBJ2-7, the V gene TRBV2; D unresolved. V shed 6 bases and J shed 6 bases, with 15 bases lying between them. The CDR3 spans 13 residues. Germline-derived CDR1 and CDR2 are SNHLY and FYNNEI. CDR3 sequence: CASSASAGREQYF. CDR3 DNA: TGTGCCAGCAGCGCGAGCGCAGGACGCGAGCAGTACTTC.

The gene calls are TRBV6-6 and TRBJ2-7, with D maybe TRBD1 (5 bases). This CDR3 region has 16 residues. Germline CDR1 and CDR2: MNHNY and SVGAGI (reference sequence). V was cut by 4 bases and J by 2 bases, with 18 bases left in between. CDR3 region: CASSSSESGQPYEQYF. CDR3 bases: TGTGCCAGCAGTTCCAGCGAATCCGGACAACCCTACGAGCAGTACTTC.

The chain employs TRBV20-1 and TRBJ2-1; no clear D. The CDR3 has 11 residues. Trimming removed 6 bases at V and 6 bases at J, with 9 bases between. Looked up from germline, CDR1 is DFQATT and CDR2 is SNEGSKA (reference sequence). The CDR3 protein is CSAERTNEQFF. CDR3 DNA: TGCAGTGCCGAAAGAACCAATGAGCAGTTCTTC.

The chain employs TRBV19 and TRBJ2-3; 9 bases are shared with TRBD1. Germline CDR1 LNHDA, CDR2 SQIVND (reference sequence). Losses at the gene ends were 5 bases for V and 4 bases for J; bases not matched to a gene: 22. The CDR3 is made up of 20 amino acids. The CDR3 region has the DNA TGTGCCAGTAGTCCCCTAATGGGAAGGGGGACAGGGCTAGAAGCAGATACGCAGTATTTT. Amino acid sequence: CASSPLMGRGTGLEADTQYF.

This chain connects TRBV6-1 to TRBJ1-5, with a possible D match to TRBD1 (6 bases). The germline V gene has CDR1 MNHNS and CDR2 SASEGT. Trimming shortened V by 11 bases and J by 9 bases, and 20 bases separated the two germline ends. The CDR3 totals 13 residues. This CDR3 reads CAARGDTVRPQHF. CDR3 nucleotide sequence: TGTGCCGCCAGGGGAGATACAGTTCGGCCCCAGCATTTT.

The rearrangement uses TRBV5-6 and TRBJ2-7; 9 bases align to TRBD2. Germline CDR1 is SGHDT and CDR2 is YYEEEE. V gave up 2 bases and J gave up 6 bases; unmatched junction bases: 9. The CDR3 has 15 residues. The CDR3 DNA sequence: TGTGCCAGCAGCTTTTTCCTAGCGGGACTCAGCGAGCAGTACTTC. It codes for CASSFFLAGLSEQYF.

This clone was counted once. The chain joins TRBV19 to TRBJ1-5; D not resolved. V lost 1 base to trimming and J lost 7 bases, with 11 bases between them. The length of the CDR3 is 14 residues. Germline V gene lookup returns CDR1 LNHDA and CDR2 SQIVND (reference sequence). The CDR3 reads CASSIGWEVQPQHF. For the CDR3, the DNA is TGTGCCAGTAGTATAGGATGGGAAGTGCAGCCCCAGCATTTT.

V and J are TRBV5-1 and TRBJ2-5; 8 bases match TRBD1. Germline CDR1 reads SGHRS; CDR2 reads YFSETQ. This CDR3 is 14 amino acids long. With V trimmed by 8 bases and J by 4 bases, 10 bases remained unmatched. The CDR3 reads CASKLADRGETQYF. The CDR3 DNA follows: TGCGCCAGTAAACTCGCTGACAGGGGAGAGACCCAGTACTTC.

The J gene is TRBJ2-2, the V gene TRBV4-2; the D gene could be TRBD1 or TRBD2 (6 bases each). The germline CDR1 and CDR2 sequences are LGHNA and YNFKEQ. The CDR3 is made up of 16 amino acids. Trimming took off 1 base at V and 4 bases at J, with 13 bases between the two ends. This CDR3 reads CASSQVSGAGTGELFF. As DNA, the CDR3 is TGTGCCAGCAGCCAAGTTTCGGGGGCTGGCACCGGGGAGCTGTTTTTT.

The rearrangement uses TRBV4-1 and TRBJ2-5, with D tentatively TRBD2 (6 bases). Trimming cost V 0 bases and J 4 bases, with 15 bases left between them. This CDR3 contains 16 residues. CDR1 is MGHRA and CDR2 is YSYEKL in the germline V gene. DNA for the CDR3: TGCGCCAGCAGCCAAGAGGGCGGGGCTGATGGAGAGACCCAGTACTTC. It codes for CASSQEGGADGETQYF.

V and J are TRBV3-1 (or the pseudogene TRBV3-2) and TRBJ1-5; D uncertain. V shed 3 bases and J shed 4 bases, with 7 bases lying between them. Germline V gene lookup returns CDR1 LGHDT and CDR2 YNNKEL (reference sequence). This CDR3 comprises 13 residues. CDR3 DNA: TGTGCCAGCAGCCAGGACCTTAATCAGCCCCAGCATTTT. It specifies CASSQDLNQPQHF.

The chain's CDR3 is CASADPGAGSDTQYF. CDR3 nucleotides: TGTGCCAGCGCCGACCCGGGGGCAGGGTCAGATACGCAGTATTTT. V is TRBV11-1 and J is TRBJ2-3, with D perhaps given as TRBD1 or TRBD2 (6 bases each). V was pared by 8 bases and J by 4 bases, with 19 bases between. This CDR3 has 15 residues. Germline CDR1 is SGHAT and CDR2 is FQDESV (reference sequence).

The chain links TRBV5-6 to TRBJ1-6; tentatively, D is TRBD1 (6 bases). The germline V gene has CDR1 SGHDT and CDR2 YYEEEE. The CDR3 has 15 amino acids. Trimming shortened V by 6 bases and J by 7 bases, and 17 bases separated the two germline ends. CDR3 bases: TGTGCCAGCACCCCGGGTACAGGGAGAAATTCACCCCTCCACTTT. Protein: CASTPGTGRNSPLHF.

The rearrangement uses TRBV2 and TRBJ1-1; no definite D call. The CDR3 totals 12 residues. The germline V and J ends were trimmed by 0 bases and 10 bases, with 9 bases remaining between them. Germline V lookup: CDR1 SNHLY, CDR2 FYNNEI. This CDR3 is CASSEAGVGAFF. The CDR3 nucleotides are TGTGCCAGCAGTGAAGCGGGAGTTGGAGCTTTCTTT.

The V and J genes are TRBV28 and TRBJ2-7; no definite D call. The V end lost 5 bases, the J end lost 1 base, and 6 bases lay between the germline ends. Germline V CDR1 and CDR2: MDHEN, SYDVKM. The CDR3 has 12 residues. The DNA for the CDR3 is TGTGCCAGCAGTCTATTATCCTACGAGCAGTACTTC. The encoded protein is CASSLLSYEQYF.

This clone occurred once. The chain recombines TRBV6-1 with TRBJ1-4; weak D call: TRBD1 (5 bases). Between the trimmed V and J ends, which lost 4 bases and 5 bases, there was a span of 17 bases. The CDR3 runs to 16 residues. In germline, CDR1 is MNHNS, CDR2 SASEGT. CDR3 protein: CASSGPRQLPNEKLFF. CDR3 DNA sequence: TGTGCCAGCAGTGGACCCCGACAGTTACCAAATGAAAAACTGTTTTTT.

The rearrangement joins TRBV7-2 to TRBJ1-2; D possibly corresponds to TRBD1 (5 bases). Trimming stripped 1 base from V and 8 bases from J, with 17 bases between. CDR3 size: 15 residues. CDR1 is SGHTA and CDR2 is FQGNSA in the germline V gene. The CDR3 DNA reads as TGTGCCAGCAGCTTAGTAGACGGGGCCTTGGGCGGCTACACCTTC. This gives the protein CASSLVDGALGGYTF.

The CDR3 loop reads CASSSSRQVGLRSEQFF. In DNA form, the CDR3 reads TGTGCCAGCAGCTCTTCCCGACAGGTAGGGTTACGCAGTGAGCAGTTCTTC. The chain employs TRBV7-9 and TRBJ2-1, with D perhaps TRBD1 (6 bases). V shed 4 bases and J shed 9 bases, with 25 bases lying between them. The CDR3 totals 17 residues. Germline loops: CDR1 SEHNR, CDR2 FQNEAQ (reference sequence).

This chain connects TRBV5-1 to TRBJ2-7; possibly TRBD2 for D (6 bases). Trimming shortened V by 3 bases and J by 2 bases, and 12 bases separated the two germline ends. The CDR3 spans 14 residues. Germline CDR1 is SGHRS and CDR2 is YFSETQ. This chain's CDR3 is CASSSGTFTYEQYF. In DNA form, the CDR3 reads TGCGCCAGCAGCTCCGGGACTTTCACCTACGAGCAGTACTTC.

This clone was seen only once. The chain joins TRBV4-1 to TRBJ2-5, with D perhaps matching TRBD1 (5 bases). Germline assignment: CDR1 MGHRA and CDR2 YSYEKL. CDR3 length: 13 residues. The V gene lost 2 bases and the J gene lost 5 bases, with 9 bases spanning the gap. The CDR3 coding sequence is TGCGCCAGCAGCCAATCAGGGTCCGAGACCCAGTACTTC. Translated: CASSQSGSETQYF.

The chain has TRBV7-2 and TRBJ1-2; D possibly corresponds to TRBD1 (5 bases). The ends were cut back, 3 bases at V and 2 bases at J, with 10 bases in the middle. CDR1 and CDR2 (germline): SGHTA, FQGNSA. This CDR3 has 14 amino acids. Here the CDR3 reads CASSLEGPNYGYTF. The CDR3 DNA reads as TGTGCCAGCAGCTTGGAGGGGCCAAACTATGGCTACACCTTC. Full variable domain (missing parts from reference TRBV7-2 and TRBJ1-2): GAGVSQSPSNKVTEKGKDVELRCDPISGHTALYWYRQSLGQGLEFLIYFQGNSAPDKSGLPSDRFSAERTGGSVSTLTIQRTQQEDSAVYLCASSLEGPNYGYTFGSGTRLTVV.

The chain is built from TRBV6-6 and TRBJ2-5; TRBD1 or TRBD2 may be the D gene (5 bases each). The V gene lost 3 bases and the J gene lost 2 bases, with 13 bases spanning the gap. CDR1 is MNHNY, CDR2 SVGAGI, per germline (reference sequence). This CDR3 comprises 15 residues. CDR3 sequence: CASSYERDPQETQYF. CDR3 coding DNA: TGTGCCAGCAGTTATGAGAGGGACCCTCAAGAGACCCAGTACTTC.

About this clone itself: One end of the junction varies from germline; a read error may be responsible. Here the CDR3 DNA reads TGTGCCAGCAGCCCCCCGGGCAGGGTTGAAATGAAGACTGAAGCTTTCTTT. It specifies CASSPPGRVEMKTEAFF. V is TRBV5-4 and J is TRBJ1-1; a weak D match, TRBD1 (5 bases). The CDR3 totals 17 residues. From germline, CDR1 is SGHNT and CDR2 YYREEE (reference sequence).

The chain uses TRBV5-1 and TRBJ2-3; D not certain. CDR1 is SGHRS, CDR2 YFSETQ, per germline. This CDR3 is 14 amino acids long. V gave up 0 bases and J gave up 2 bases, with 7 bases separating them. The CDR3 region has the DNA TGCGCCAGCAGCTTGGCGCCTAACACAGATACGCAGTATTTT. It translates to CASSLAPNTDTQYF.

The chain carries TRBV18 and TRBJ2-2; 9 nucleotides agree with TRBD2. The length of the CDR3 is 16 residues. After removal of 2 bases from V and 5 bases from J, the junction contained 6 bases not matched to a gene. CDR1 is KGHSH and CDR2 is LQKENI in the germline V gene. CDR3 DNA: TGTGCCAGCTCACCATGGGCTAGCGGGACTACCGGGGAGCTGTTTTTT. It is translated as CASSPWASGTTGELFF.

The chain has TRBV5-4 and TRBJ2-5, with TRBD1 matching over 10 bases. The V and J ends lost 4 bases and 5 bases, in that order; junction bases with no gene match: 8. The V gene's germline CDR1 is SGHNT and CDR2 YYREEE (reference sequence). CDR3 size: 15 residues. CDR3 sequence: CASSRKTGGDETQYF. The CDR3 DNA reads TGTGCCAGCAGCCGAAAGACAGGGGGCGATGAGACCCAGTACTTC.

The chain combines TRBV6-6 with TRBJ2-2; perhaps TRBD2 as D (5 bases). Germline assignment: CDR1 MNHNY and CDR2 SVGAGI (reference sequence). The V end was cut by 9 bases, the J end by 0 bases, with 17 bases between. This CDR3 has 16 amino acids. The CDR3 nucleotides are TGTGCCAGTCCCCATCGGGGAGAAACGAACACCGGGGAGCTGTTTTTT. Translated: CASPHRGETNTGELFF.